Listed below are T cell receptor beta chains from one sample, sequenced in a study of cytomegalovirus exposure and HLA in healthy donors. Some clones are missing from TCRdb's copy, which holds only in-frame ones; the method was immunoSEQ multiplex PCR. The data contain 120,000 or so clones, 7% to 9.5% of them singletons. The sample comprised PBMCs. These receptors were taken from a woman aged 40 to 50 in good health and CMV-seropositive. Each CDR3 is given with its conserved first and last residue. Fields, in order: clone size, J gene, D gene, V gene, CDR3 protein, CDR3 DNA. D genes are given only for firm matches. Size values are once, few and many counts, or a class for expanded clones, and some rows have none.

clone size: few; J gene: TRBJ1-1; D gene: TRBD1; V gene: TRBV15; CDR3 protein: CATSRPLTSTGRRAFF; CDR3 DNA: TGTGCCACCAGCAGACCTCTCACCTCGACAGGGCGTAGGGCTTTCTTT
clone size: few; J gene: TRBJ1-4; D gene: TRBD1; V gene: TRBV4-2; CDR3 protein: CASSPGQGTNEKLFF; CDR3 DNA: TGTGCCAGCAGCCCGGGACAGGGAACTAATGAAAAACTGTTTTTT
clone size: -; J gene: TRBJ1-5; D gene: -; V gene: TRBV6-6; CDR3 protein: CASSYADSNNQPQHF; CDR3 DNA: TGTGCCAGCAGTTACGCCGACAGTAACAATCAGCCCCAGCATTTT
clone size: -; J gene: TRBJ2-1; D gene: TRBD2; V gene: TRBV19; CDR3 protein: CASSTLAGGYNEQFF; CDR3 DNA: TGTGCCAGTAGTACCCTCGCGGGGGGCTACAATGAGCAGTTCTTC
clone size: -; J gene: TRBJ1-1; D gene: TRBD1; V gene: TRBV7-2; CDR3 protein: CASSLVTGITEAFF; CDR3 DNA: TGTGCCAGCAGCTTAGTGACAGGGATCACTGAAGCTTTCTTT
clone size: few; J gene: TRBJ2-5; D gene: TRBD1; V gene: TRBV2; CDR3 protein: CASSDGYRGGETQYF; CDR3 DNA: TGTGCCAGCAGTGACGGGTACAGGGGTGGAGAGACCCAGTACTTC
clone size: few; J gene: TRBJ1-1; D gene: -; V gene: TRBV10-1; CDR3 protein: CASSAVAGAAGSTEAFF; CDR3 DNA: TGCGCCAGCAGTGCCGTGGCAGGGGCCGCTGGGTCCACTGAAGCTTTCTTT
clone size: few; J gene: TRBJ2-7; D gene: TRBD2; V gene: TRBV2; CDR3 protein: CASAGSGNYEQYF; CDR3 DNA: TGTGCCAGTGCGGGTAGCGGGAACTACGAGCAGTACTTC
clone size: -; J gene: TRBJ2-7; D gene: TRBD1; V gene: TRBV6-1; CDR3 protein: CASSPSGTGLHEQYF; CDR3 DNA: TGTGCCAGCAGTCCCTCCGGGACAGGGTTGCACGAGCAGTACTTC
clone size: few; J gene: TRBJ1-4; D gene: TRBD1; V gene: TRBV7-3; CDR3 protein: CASSSLTRGGEEKLFF; CDR3 DNA: TGTGCCAGCAGCTCATTGACCCGAGGGGGCGAAGAAAAACTGTTTTTT
clone size: few; J gene: TRBJ2-1; D gene: TRBD1; V gene: TRBV6-1; CDR3 protein: CASRAPLQGANEQFF; CDR3 DNA: TGTGCCAGCAGGGCCCCACTACAGGGGGCGAATGAGCAGTTCTTC
clone size: -; J gene: TRBJ2-7; D gene: TRBD1; V gene: TRBV5-6; CDR3 protein: CASSLRGQLSTYEQYF; CDR3 DNA: TGTGCCAGCAGCTTAAGGGGGCAGTTGTCGACCTACGAGCAGTACTTC
clone size: -; J gene: TRBJ2-7; D gene: TRBD1; V gene: TRBV5-1; CDR3 protein: CASNEGGSSTYEQYF; CDR3 DNA: TGCGCCAGCAACGAAGGGGGCTCCTCCACCTACGAGCAGTACTTC
clone size: -; J gene: TRBJ1-1; D gene: TRBD1; V gene: TRBV19; CDR3 protein: CASGADRADTEAFF; CDR3 DNA: TGTGCCAGTGGAGCCGACAGGGCGGATACTGAAGCTTTCTTT
clone size: few; J gene: TRBJ2-7; D gene: -; V gene: TRBV19; CDR3 protein: CASSIYFPAGNYEQYF; CDR3 DNA: TGTGCCAGTAGTATATACTTTCCGGCGGGTAATTACGAGCAGTACTTC
clone size: few; J gene: TRBJ1-1; D gene: TRBD1; V gene: TRBV7-2; CDR3 protein: CASSLRGRDTEAFF; CDR3 DNA: TGTGCCAGCAGCTTAAGGGGGCGCGACACTGAAGCTTTCTTT
clone size: -; J gene: TRBJ2-4; D gene: TRBD1; V gene: TRBV2; CDR3 protein: CASSDGQGAGNIQYF; CDR3 DNA: TGTGCCAGCAGTGATGGGCAGGGGGCGGGAAACATTCAGTACTTC
clone size: few; J gene: TRBJ1-1; D gene: -; V gene: TRBV7-6; CDR3 protein: CASSPQGKAFF; CDR3 DNA: TGTGCCAGCAGCCCACAGGGTAAAGCTTTCTTT
clone size: -; J gene: TRBJ1-4; D gene: -; V gene: TRBV29-1; CDR3 protein: CSVEEQGGEKLFF; CDR3 DNA: TGCAGCGTTGAAGAACAGGGCGGGGAAAAACTGTTTTTT
clone size: few; J gene: TRBJ1-2; D gene: TRBD1; V gene: TRBV30; CDR3 protein: CAWSVQGAGGGYTF; CDR3 DNA: TGTGCCTGGAGTGTACAGGGGGCAGGCGGAGGCTACACCTTC
clone size: few; J gene: TRBJ2-1; D gene: TRBD2; V gene: TRBV27; CDR3 protein: CASSLKRGGYNEQFF; CDR3 DNA: TGTGCCAGCAGTTTAAAGCGGGGTGGGTACAATGAGCAGTTCTTC
clone size: -; J gene: TRBJ1-2; D gene: -; V gene: TRBV9; CDR3 protein: CASSPGAGSGGYTF; CDR3 DNA: TGTGCCAGCAGCCCAGGGGCAGGGAGTGGAGGCTACACCTTC
clone size: -; J gene: TRBJ1-1; D gene: TRBD1; V gene: TRBV18; CDR3 protein: CASSPGTGIENTEAFF; CDR3 DNA: TGTGCCAGCTCACCAGGGACAGGGATTGAGAACACTGAAGCTTTCTTT
clone size: -; J gene: TRBJ2-1; D gene: TRBD1; V gene: TRBV28; CDR3 protein: CASSRDRPSYNEQFF; CDR3 DNA: TGTGCCAGCAGTCGGGACAGGCCGAGTTACAATGAGCAGTTCTTC
clone size: few; J gene: TRBJ2-7; D gene: -; V gene: TRBV2; CDR3 protein: CASSDPKRRSSYEQYF; CDR3 DNA: TGTGCCAGCAGTGACCCCAAGCGGAGGAGCTCCTACGAGCAGTACTTC
clone size: few; J gene: TRBJ2-1; D gene: -; V gene: TRBV6-1; CDR3 protein: CASRMSGLGDEQFF; CDR3 DNA: TGTGCCAGCAGAATGTCGGGGTTAGGAGATGAGCAGTTCTTC
clone size: -; J gene: TRBJ2-7; D gene: -; V gene: TRBV6-6; CDR3 protein: CASSYMAETYEQYF; CDR3 DNA: TGTGCCAGCAGTTACATGGCGGAGACCTACGAGCAGTACTTC
clone size: few; J gene: TRBJ2-7; D gene: -; V gene: TRBV5-8; CDR3 protein: CASSRTKHEQYF; CDR3 DNA: TGTGCCAGCAGCCGGACAAAGCACGAGCAGTACTTC
clone size: -; J gene: TRBJ1-1; D gene: -; V gene: TRBV11-2; CDR3 protein: CASSRPQDGAEAFF; CDR3 DNA: TGTGCCAGCAGCCGACCTCAAGACGGGGCTGAAGCTTTCTTT
clone size: -; J gene: TRBJ2-1; D gene: -; V gene: TRBV10-3; CDR3 protein: CAISESRRGPQEQFF; CDR3 DNA: TGTGCCATCAGTGAGTCACGGCGGGGCCCGCAGGAGCAGTTCTTC
clone size: many; J gene: TRBJ2-5; D gene: TRBD1; V gene: TRBV7-3; CDR3 protein: CASRQTGEETQYF; CDR3 DNA: TGTGCCAGCAGACAAACAGGGGAAGAGACCCAGTACTTC
clone size: -; J gene: TRBJ2-2; D gene: -; V gene: TRBV7-9; CDR3 protein: CASSLDTNTGELFF; CDR3 DNA: TGTGCCAGCAGCTTAGATACTAACACCGGGGAGCTGTTTTTT
clone size: -; J gene: TRBJ1-5; D gene: -; V gene: TRBV27; CDR3 protein: CASSSINSNQPQHF; CDR3 DNA: TGTGCCAGCAGTTCTATCAATAGCAATCAGCCCCAGCATTTT
clone size: few; J gene: TRBJ2-1; D gene: TRBD2; V gene: TRBV4-1; CDR3 protein: CASSQVGGAYNEQFF; CDR3 DNA: TGCGCCAGCAGCCAAGTGGGGGGGGCCTACAATGAGCAGTTCTTC
clone size: few; J gene: TRBJ1-1; D gene: -; V gene: TRBV7-2; CDR3 protein: CASSFVPSQGRAFF; CDR3 DNA: TGTGCCAGCAGCTTTGTGCCCTCACAGGGTCGCGCTTTCTTT
clone size: -; J gene: TRBJ2-5; D gene: TRBD1; V gene: TRBV30; CDR3 protein: CAWGYGQGVETQYF; CDR3 DNA: TGTGCCTGGGGCTACGGACAGGGGGTAGAGACCCAGTACTTC
clone size: -; J gene: TRBJ2-7; D gene: TRBD1; V gene: TRBV5-1; CDR3 protein: CASSPKPGTGGLYEQYF; CDR3 DNA: TGCGCCAGCAGCCCGAAGCCAGGGACAGGGGGACTTTACGAGCAGTACTTC
clone size: few; J gene: TRBJ1-5; D gene: -; V gene: TRBV4-1; CDR3 protein: CASSQVSRQPQHF; CDR3 DNA: TGCGCCAGCAGCCAAGTTTCGAGACAGCCCCAGCATTTT